This TCR beta chain appears in the sequencing data of a study of cytomegalovirus exposure and HLA in healthy donors. Study results and limitations: The analysis excluded some indistinguishable V segments, including TRBV6-2 and TRBV6-3. Analyses of presence/absence relied on an assumption of roughly uniform sequencing depth across donors. Among TCR beta chains of equal frequency, HLA-associated ones were more clonally expanded in a later analysis.

The PCR had 60 Vbeta and 13 Jbeta primers. Authors' analysis steps: Roughly 11 million shared chains were among the roughly 78 million unique TCR beta chains that a later analysis counted. Sequencing was performed with immunoSEQ multiplex PCR; in TCRdb, only in-frame clones are kept and a portion is missing. V and J calls plus clone size are reproduced from that table; the DNA served to infer D and trimming. The sample records roughly 76,000 clones, roughly 89% being singletons. V was pared by 4 bases and J by 3 bases, with 11 bases between. CDR3 length equals 14 residues. Germline values: CDR1 SGHRS, CDR2 YFSETQ. About this clone: As yet, its antigen is unknown.

V usage is TRBV5-1 and J usage is TRBJ2-4, with D unclear. The receptor comes from a woman younger than 45 in good health and CMV-seronegative. Input material: PBMCs. CDR3 nucleotide sequence: TGCGCCAGCAGCGTCGCGGTCGACAAAAACATTCAGTACTTC. Its translation is CASSVAVDKNIQYF. Using reference TRBV5-1 and TRBJ2-4 for the parts outside the CDR3, the full variable domain is KAGVTQTPRYLIKTRGQQVTLSCSPISGHRSVSWYQQTPGQGLQFLFEYFSETQRNKGNFPGRFSGRQFSNSRSEMNVSTLELGDSALYLCASSVAVDKNIQYFGAGTRLSVL.